The 26 T cell receptor beta chains listed next were all sequenced from one sample in a study of blood T cell repertoires in COVID-19. The method was immunoSEQ multiplex PCR; TCRdb's version includes in-frame clones alone and lacks a portion of them. In the table there are about 130,000 clones, approximately 80% of which are singletons. The sequenced material came from peripheral blood. These receptors originate from a woman aged 55-69 years with acute or convalescent COVID-19.

This clone was found once. This rearrangement joins TRBV2 to TRBJ2-5, with 7 bases aligning to TRBD2. The CDR3 extends over 13 amino acids. Germline CDR1 and CDR2: SNHLY and FYNNEI. The V gene end was trimmed by 6 bases and the J gene end by 5 bases; junction bases not matched to a gene: 6. The CDR3 DNA follows: TGTGCCAGCAGGGGGCAGGGAGGGGAGACCCAGTACTTC. Its translation is CASRGQGGETQYF.

The rearrangement joins TRBV28 to TRBJ2-7, with D perhaps matching TRBD2 (5 bases). The CDR3 runs to 17 residues. V was pared by 7 bases and J by 9 bases, with 31 bases between. Germline V lookup: CDR1 MDHEN, CDR2 SYDVKM. The CDR3 DNA reads as TGTGCCAGCACCCCCACCGACCGAGTCCCCCGGAACGAGGGGCAGTACTTC. This encodes CASTPTDRVPRNEGQYF.

V gene TRBV5-4 combines with J gene TRBJ1-1; no clear D gene. CDR1 is SGHNT, CDR2 YYREEE, per germline (reference sequence). The CDR3 runs 11 residues. Trimming took 2 bases from V and 11 from J, leaving 10 bases between them. CDR3 amino acids: CASSFGSQAFF. The CDR3, as DNA: TGTGCCAGCAGCTTTGGTAGCCAGGCTTTCTTT. The entire variable domain, with the rest obtained from reference TRBV5-4 and TRBJ1-1, is as follows: ETGVTQSPTHLIKTRGQQVTLRCSSQSGHNTVSWYQQALGQGPQFIFQYYREEENGRGNFPPRFSGLQFPNYSSELNVNALELDDSALYLCASSFGSQAFFGQGTRLTVV.

The genes are TRBV5-1 and TRBJ1-2, with unresolved D. Trimming removed 4 bases from V and 2 bases from J, with 15 bases in between. Germline assignment: CDR1 SGHRS and CDR2 YFSETQ. This CDR3 has 15 residues. DNA for the CDR3: TGCGCCAGCAGCCTCGCGGGAACCTCCAACTATGGCTACACCTTC. Its translation is CASSLAGTSNYGYTF.

The V call is TRBV6-6, the J call TRBJ2-3, with D possibly TRBD1 on 6 matching bases. This CDR3 contains 14 residues. Trimming removed 6 bases from V and 3 bases from J, with 13 bases in between. Germline CDR1 MNHNY, CDR2 SVGAGI (reference sequence). CDR3 residues: CASRQGQGTDTQYF. CDR3 coding DNA: TGTGCCAGCAGGCAAGGGCAGGGGACAGATACGCAGTATTTT.

The chain couples TRBV6-5 to TRBJ1-6; tentatively, D is TRBD1 (6 bases). The CDR3 extends over 13 amino acids. Between the trimmed V and J ends, which lost 8 bases and 9 bases, there was a span of 14 bases. Germline V gives CDR1 MNHEY, CDR2 SVGAGI. CDR3 in DNA: TGTGCCAGCTATGGACAGCACTTTTCACCCCTCCACTTT. Translating gives CASYGQHFSPLHF.

This clone was recorded only once. The J gene is TRBJ1-1, the V gene TRBV13, with a weak D call TRBD1 (5 bases). V dropped 6 bases and J dropped 1 base, with 9 bases sitting between them. Germline CDR1 PRHDT, CDR2 FYEKMQ (reference sequence). The CDR3 sequence is 13 residues long. For the CDR3, the DNA is TGTGCCAGCAGATGGGGGGGGAACACTGAAGCTTTCTTT. This codes for CASRWGGNTEAFF.

This clone appeared once. V gene TRBV7-9 combines with J gene TRBJ2-4; tentative D call: TRBD2 (5 bases). The germline V and J ends were trimmed by 5 bases and 0 bases, with 20 bases remaining between them. Germline assignment: CDR1 SEHNR and CDR2 FQNEAQ (reference sequence). The CDR3 is made up of 18 amino acids. This chain's CDR3 is CASSGREGTVLAKNIQYF. The CDR3 coding sequence is TGTGCCAGCAGCGGCCGAGAGGGTACAGTATTAGCCAAAAACATTCAGTACTTC. Full variable domain (rest looked up from reference TRBV7-9 and TRBJ2-4): DTGVSQNPRHKITKRGQNVTFRCDPISEHNRLYWYRQTLGQGPEFLTYFQNEAQLEKSRLLSDRFSAERPKGSFSTLEIQRTEQGDSAMYLCASSGREGTVLAKNIQYFGAGTRLSVL.

The rearrangement links TRBV3-1 (or the pseudogene TRBV3-2) to TRBJ2-1; D uncertain. Trimming took off 6 bases at V and 0 bases at J, with 3 bases between the two ends. This CDR3 spans 12 amino acids. The germline gives CDR1 LGHDT, CDR2 YNNKEL (reference sequence). CDR3 sequence: CASRSSYNEQFF. The DNA of the CDR3 is TGTGCCAGCAGGAGCTCCTACAATGAGCAGTTCTTC.

The rearrangement uses TRBV28 and TRBJ1-2, with TRBD1 as a possible D gene (5 bases). Germline V gives CDR1 MDHEN, CDR2 SYDVKM. This CDR3 is 17 amino acids long. V was clipped by 7 bases and J by 9 bases, with 30 bases between them. CDR3 sequence: CASNYREGKRGHESYTF. The DNA of the CDR3 is TGTGCCAGCAATTACCGGGAGGGGAAGAGAGGGCACGAGAGCTACACCTTC.

The chain has TRBV28 and TRBJ2-5; the D gene is possibly TRBD2 (5 bases). CDR3 size: 14 residues. Germline loops: CDR1 MDHEN, CDR2 SYDVKM. V lost 9 bases to trimming and J lost 3 bases, with 17 bases between them. This CDR3 is CASGVSQTKETQYF. In DNA, the CDR3 is TGTGCCAGTGGTGTTTCTCAGACTAAAGAGACCCAGTACTTC.

V usage is TRBV27 and J usage is TRBJ1-1; D might be TRBD1 (5 bases). Germline V gene lookup returns CDR1 MNHEY and CDR2 SMNVEV (reference sequence). V lost 3 bases and J lost 0, with 14 bases in between. CDR3 length: 16 amino acids. The CDR3 sequence is CASSLVGTGVNTEAFF. The CDR3 coding sequence is TGTGCCAGCAGTTTGGTGGGAACAGGAGTGAACACTGAAGCTTTCTTT.

This clone was counted once. The chain is built from TRBV27 and TRBJ1-1, with 8 bases matching TRBD1. Germline lookup yields CDR1 MNHEY and CDR2 SMNVEV (reference sequence). The CDR3 sequence is 14 residues long. The J segment lost 3 bases and the V segment lost 5 bases, leaving 5 bases of the junction unmatched. The CDR3 DNA reads TGTGCCAGCAGTCCAGGGGGCCCGTACACTGAAGCTTTCTTT. It encodes CASSPGGPYTEAFF.

This clone has only a few counts. J is TRBJ1-4 and V is TRBV19; no reliable D call. V was shortened by 9 bases and J by 3 bases, with 11 bases between the two germline ends. This CDR3 spans 13 amino acids. Germline CDR1 is LNHDA and CDR2 is SQIVND (reference sequence). The CDR3 nucleotides are TGTGCCAGCAATTACGGGGCTAATGAAAAACTGTTTTTT. The encoded protein is CASNYGANEKLFF.

This chain connects TRBV11-2 to TRBJ1-2; D uncertain. The germline V gene has CDR1 SGHAT and CDR2 FQNNGV. V was clipped by 1 base and J by 7 bases, with 7 bases between them. The CDR3 consists of 12 residues. CDR3 in amino acids: CASSLGASGYTF. The CDR3 DNA reads TGTGCCAGCAGCTTAGGGGCCAGTGGCTACACCTTC.

The chain links TRBV5-4 to TRBJ1-6; D might be TRBD1 (6 bases). Germline V gene data show CDR1 as SGHNT and CDR2 as YYREEE (reference sequence). With 4 bases removed from V and 4 bases from J, the gap between germline ends came to 15 bases. The CDR3 runs to 16 residues. Here the CDR3 DNA reads TGTGCCAGCAGCGTTGGGGGCGCAGGTTATAATTCACCCCTCCACTTT. It is translated as CASSVGGAGYNSPLHF.

The genes are TRBV5-1 and TRBJ2-1, with 8 bases that match TRBD2. Germline CDR1 reads SGHRS; CDR2 reads YFSETQ. The CDR3 totals 15 residues. V trimming: 1 base; J trimming: 6 bases; junction bases outside the gene matches: 6. The CDR3 spells CASSLKSGGLNEQFF. CDR3 bases: TGCGCCAGCAGCTTGAAAAGCGGGGGCCTCAATGAGCAGTTCTTC.

The V call is TRBV9, the J call TRBJ2-3; TRBD2 aligns across 9 bases. V lost 2 bases, J lost 8 bases, and 9 bases stayed unmatched. Germline CDR1 is SGDLS and CDR2 is YYNGEE. The CDR3 is made up of 15 amino acids. The DNA for the CDR3 is TGTGCCAGCAGCGTGGGCGCGGGGGGGCTGGGTACGCAGTATTTT. As protein: CASSVGAGGLGTQYF.

This clone was counted between two and nine times. Other DNA sequences within the sample encode an identical CDR3. V is TRBV18 and J is TRBJ1-1; 7 bases align to TRBD1. J gave up 4 bases and V 4 bases, and 3 bases lay outside the gene matches. Germline assignment: CDR1 KGHSH and CDR2 LQKENI. The CDR3 runs to 13 residues. In DNA form, the CDR3 reads TGTGCCAGCTCACTAAACAGGGGCACTGAAGCTTTCTTT. This encodes CASSLNRGTEAFF. Full variable domain (remainder filled in from reference TRBV18 and TRBJ1-1): NAGVMQNPRHLVRRRGQEARLRCSPMKGHSHVYWYRQLPEEGLKFMVYLQKENIIDESGMPKERFSAEFPKEGPSILRIQQVVRGDSAAYFCASSLNRGTEAFFGQGTRLTVV.

The J gene is TRBJ2-2, the V gene TRBV9; 9 positions agree with TRBD2. CDR1 and CDR2 from the germline V gene are SGDLS and YYNGEE. V gave up 0 bases and J gave up 0 bases; unmatched junction bases: 9. The CDR3 length is 19 residues. The CDR3: CASSVARLGGGANTGELFF. The CDR3 region has the DNA TGTGCCAGCAGCGTAGCCCGATTAGGCGGGGGGGCGAACACCGGGGAGCTGTTTTTT.

Turning to this clone: Germline is not matched at one junction end, which may reflect a read error. The CDR3 sequence is CASGHPGLGETQYF. CDR3 DNA sequence: TGTGCCAGCGGCCATCCGGGACTAGGGGAGACCCAGTACTTC. This chain links TRBV3-1 (or the pseudogene TRBV3-2) with TRBJ2-5, with TRBD2 matching over 8 bases. The CDR3 has 14 amino acids. Germline-derived CDR1 and CDR2 are LGHDT and YNNKEL (reference sequence).

About this clone: In the same sample, other DNA sequences code for this CDR3. V and J are TRBV11-2 and TRBJ1-1; D is unresolved. CDR3 length: 12 residues. CDR1 is SGHAT and CDR2 is FQNNGV in the germline V gene. V gave up 0 bases and J gave up 4 bases, with 3 bases separating them. CDR3 in amino acids: CASSLDGTEAFF. The CDR3 nucleotides are TGTGCCAGCAGCTTAGACGGCACTGAAGCTTTCTTT.

The chain carries TRBV24-1 and TRBJ2-3, with a tentative D call TRBD1 (6 bases). This CDR3 region has 14 residues. V lost 7 bases and J 0 bases, leaving 10 bases between the germline ends. The germline V gene has CDR1 KGHDR and CDR2 SFDVKD. CDR3 nucleotide sequence: TGTGCCACCAGCGCGACAGGAAGCACAGATACGCAGTATTTT. Translated, it gives CATSATGSTDTQYF.

The chain is built from TRBV6-5 and TRBJ2-2; possible D gene TRBD2, 7 bases. CDR1 is MNHEY and CDR2 is SVGAGI in the germline V gene. Trimming removed 5 bases at V and 9 bases at J, with 13 bases between. The CDR3 contains 13 residues. CDR3 bases: TGTGCCAGCAGTCGAGTCGGGGGGCGGGAGCTGTTTTTT. It codes for CASSRVGGRELFF.

This rearrangement joins TRBV4-1 to TRBJ1-2; weak D call: TRBD1 (6 bases). This CDR3 is 14 amino acids long. V lost 0 bases and J 1 base, leaving 6 bases between the germline ends. Germline lookup yields CDR1 MGHRA and CDR2 YSYEKL. The CDR3 nucleotides are TGCGCCAGCAGCCAAGACAGGGGTAACTATGGCTACACCTTC. It is translated as CASSQDRGNYGYTF.

The chain carries TRBV12-3 or TRBV12-4 and TRBJ1-1; D perhaps matches TRBD1 (5 bases). This CDR3 region has 13 residues. Trimming pared 6 bases from V and 4 bases from J, leaving 12 bases between. The CDR3 DNA is TGTGCCAGCAGACAATTGGGGGGCACTGAAGCTTTCTTT. Residues: CASRQLGGTEAFF.